Listed here is a single TCR beta chain. The CDR3 sequence is 12 residues long. CDR1 is ENHRY and CDR2 is SYGVKD in the germline V gene. The data were obtained in a study of monozygotic twins with inflammatory bowel disease. The template switching step added UMIs that contained a 6-nucleotide sample barcode. TCRdb re-called the 5' RACE reads and shows each CDR3 protein once, DNA omitted. The sample table sets out around 380,000 distinct CDR3 sequences. This TCR derives from a human donor with ulcerative colitis or Crohn's disease, or a healthy co-twin of an affected twin (not recorded which). Sequencing was performed on blood. V usage is TRBV10-3 and J usage is TRBJ1-2; the D call from TCRdb, TRBD1, cannot be confirmed without DNA. This CDR3 is CALKGTNYGYTF.